The 31 T cell receptor beta chains below all came from one sample that was sequenced in a study of blood T cell repertoires in COVID-19 (TCRdb year 2020). Library generation was performed with the immunoSEQ multiplex PCR assay. Not all clones reach the TCRdb copy of this immuneACCESS table, which keeps in-frame sequences only. Checked studies attribute under half of the gap to unresolved V genes and leave the rest unexplained. For this sample there are around 220,000 clones; roughly nine tenths appear just once. The ten biggest clones cover 2.2% of the sample. Sequences were obtained from peripheral blood. The receptors were gathered from a woman aged 50 to 65 with acute or convalescent COVID-19.

The chain employs TRBV5-1 and TRBJ1-1; 9 bases are a match to TRBD1. The CDR3 is 17 amino acids. Germline assignment: CDR1 SGHRS and CDR2 YFSETQ. V trimming: 2 bases; J trimming: 4 bases; junction bases outside the gene matches: 12. CDR3 in DNA: TGCGCCAGCAGCTTCTCCGGGACAGGGTTGGGGGGCACTGAAGCTTTCTTT. It encodes CASSFSGTGLGGTEAFF.

The rearrangement uses TRBV30 and TRBJ1-5; possibly TRBD1 for D (6 bases). V shed 3 bases and J shed 2 bases, with 14 bases lying between them. The CDR3 runs 15 residues. Germline loops: CDR1 GTSNPN, CDR2 SVGIG (reference sequence). CDR3 residues: CAWSRGASGNQPQHF. The DNA of the CDR3 is TGTGCCTGGAGCCGGGGGGCAAGCGGCAATCAGCCCCAGCATTTT.

This chain uses TRBV24-1 with TRBJ2-7; 11 bases are a match to TRBD1. V lost 4 bases to trimming and J lost 6 bases; unmatched junction nucleotides: 4. CDR1 KGHDR and CDR2 SFDVKD come from the germline V gene. The CDR3 runs to 14 residues. The CDR3 nucleotides read TGTGCCACCAGTGAGCCCGGGACAGGGGGCGAGCAGTACTTC. Its protein is CATSEPGTGGEQYF.

V gene TRBV30 combines with J gene TRBJ1-3; unclear D gene. CDR1 GTSNPN and CDR2 SVGIG come from the germline V gene (reference sequence). With 5 bases removed from V and 5 bases from J, the gap between germline ends came to 7 bases. The CDR3 has 11 residues. CDR3 in amino acids: CAWAERNTIYF. The DNA for the CDR3 is TGTGCCTGGGCGGAGAGAAACACCATATATTTT.

The V call is TRBV7-2, the J call TRBJ2-1, with TRBD2 matching over 8 bases. After removal of 2 bases from V and 3 bases from J, the junction contained 0 bases not matched to a gene. Looked up from germline, CDR1 is SGHTA and CDR2 is FQGNSA. The CDR3 is 14 residues long. This CDR3 is CASSLTSGYNEQFF. CDR3 bases: TGTGCCAGCAGCTTAACTAGCGGCTACAATGAGCAGTTCTTC.

The rearrangement uses TRBV7-9 and TRBJ2-2; D not resolved. The CDR3 is made up of 13 amino acids. V was clipped by 3 bases and J by 6 bases, with 8 bases between them. Germline-derived CDR1 and CDR2 are SEHNR and FQNEAQ (reference sequence). CDR3 coding DNA: TGTGCCAGCAGCTTTGCCGGAGCCGGGGAGCTGTTTTTT. Translation: CASSFAGAGELFF.

The V call is TRBV7-8, the J call TRBJ2-7, with 9 bases aligning to TRBD1. The junction had 8 bases not matched to a gene; V was cut back by 5 bases and J by 6 bases. Germline V lookup: CDR1 SGHVS, CDR2 FQNEAQ. This CDR3 is built from 14 residues. DNA for the CDR3: TGTGCCAGCAGCCCGGGGGGACAGGGTCCCGAGCAGTACTTC. Its translation is CASSPGGQGPEQYF.

The chain joins TRBV5-1 to TRBJ2-5; 12 bases line up with TRBD2. This CDR3 has 16 amino acids. CDR1 is SGHRS and CDR2 is YFSETQ in the germline V gene. V trimming: 4 bases; J trimming: 3 bases; junction bases outside the gene matches: 7. DNA of the CDR3: TGCGCCAGCAGCAGGACTAGCGGGGCCTCCGAAGAGACCCAGTACTTC. Residues: CASSRTSGASEETQYF.

The V gene is TRBV29-1, the J gene TRBJ1-2, with D maybe TRBD1 (6 bases). CDR1 and CDR2 (germline): SQVTM, ANQGSEA. V was pared by 0 bases and J by 5 bases, with 16 bases between. This CDR3 has 15 amino acids. The CDR3 DNA sequence: TGCAGCGTTGAAGATGCGGCAGGGGCAAGGTATGGCTACACCTTC. Translation gives CSVEDAAGARYGYTF. Based on the CDR3 plus reference TRBV29-1 and TRBJ1-2, the full variable domain is SAVISQKPSRDICQRGTSLTIQCQVDSQVTMMFWYRQQPGQSLTLIATANQGSEATYESGFVIDKFPISRPNLTFSTLTVSNMSPEDSSIYLCSVEDAAGARYGYTFGSGTRLTVV.

This chain uses TRBV9 with TRBJ1-3; the match to TRBD1 covers 12 bases. Looked up from germline, CDR1 is SGDLS and CDR2 is YYNGEE. The trim removed 3 bases at V and 4 bases at J, leaving 8 bases unmatched. The CDR3 totals 17 residues. For the CDR3, the DNA is TGTGCCAGCAGCGCGGGACAGGGGGCTCTCGTCGGAAACACCATATATTTT. Translating it yields CASSAGQGALVGNTIYF.

The chain joins TRBV12-5 to TRBJ1-2, with TRBD1 matching 7 bases. The CDR3 length is 13 residues. V was pared by 3 bases and J by 5 bases, with 3 bases of the junction left unmatched. Germline assignment: CDR1 LGHNT and CDR2 FRNRAP. Here the CDR3 reads CASGFSGGYGYTF. The CDR3, as DNA: TGTGCTAGTGGTTTCTCAGGGGGGTATGGCTACACCTTC.

V and J are TRBV9 and TRBJ1-5; D remains ambiguous. V was trimmed by 3 bases and J by 4 bases, leaving 11 bases between them. The CDR3 runs to 14 residues. CDR1 is SGDLS and CDR2 is YYNGEE in the germline V gene. This CDR3 is CASSASLGNQPQHF. Written as DNA, the CDR3 is TGTGCCAGCAGCGCTAGCTTGGGAAATCAGCCCCAGCATTTT.

The CDR3 is CASSEYGTRQETQYF. The CDR3 bases are TGTGCCAGCAGTGAATACGGGACAAGACAAGAGACCCAGTACTTC. The rearrangement joins TRBV25-1 to TRBJ2-5; D might be TRBD1 (6 bases). V was clipped by 0 bases and J by 2 bases, with 10 bases between them. The CDR3 has 15 residues. The germline V gene encodes CDR1 MGHDK and CDR2 SYGVNS.

The chain recombines TRBV3-1 (or the pseudogene TRBV3-2) with TRBJ2-3; 7 nucleotides line up with TRBD2. V shed 0 bases and J 2 bases; nucleotides not matched to a gene: 11. Germline CDR1 LGHDT, CDR2 YNNKEL (reference sequence). The CDR3 is 18 amino acids. The CDR3, as DNA: TGTGCCAGCAGCCAAGATAGGGCTTGGGGGGGAGCCACAGATACGCAGTATTTT. Protein product: CASSQDRAWGGATDTQYF.

The sample holds a few counts of this clone. The chain has TRBV27 and TRBJ1-5; maybe TRBD1 (6 bases). Germline V gene sequence: CDR1 MNHEY, CDR2 SMNVEV (reference sequence). This CDR3 has 14 residues. The V end was cut by 6 bases, the J end by 5 bases, with 14 bases between. CDR3 protein: CASSRWGGDQPQHF. Here the CDR3 DNA reads TGTGCCAGCAGCCGATGGGGGGGCGATCAGCCCCAGCATTTT.

This clone was seen once. The rearrangement joins TRBV6-2 or TRBV6-3 to TRBJ2-1; D may be TRBD2 (6 bases). V was pared by 2 bases and J by 5 bases, with 10 bases between. The CDR3 loop spans 14 amino acids. Germline values: CDR1 MNHEY, CDR2 SVGEGT. As DNA, the CDR3 is TGTGCCAGCAGTTACCCCCCGGGAGACAATGAGCAGTTCTTC. This sequence encodes CASSYPPGDNEQFF.

V is TRBV7-9 and J is TRBJ1-4; perhaps TRBD1 as D (5 bases). Germline V CDR1 and CDR2: SEHNR, FQNEAQ (reference sequence). There are 13 residues in the CDR3. V was trimmed by 6 bases and J by 8 bases, leaving 13 bases between them. CDR3 in DNA: TGTGCCAGCAGAAAGGACAAAGCCGAAAAACTGTTTTTT. Its translation: CASRKDKAEKLFF.

In this sample, this clone turned up once. The chain combines TRBV13 with TRBJ1-6, with 9 bases identical to TRBD1. V was pared by 5 bases and J by 6 bases, with 2 bases of the junction left unmatched. The CDR3 runs to 14 residues. Germline CDR1 PRHDT, CDR2 FYEKMQ (reference sequence). CDR3 coding DNA: TGTGCCAGCAGCCTGGACAGGGGTAATTCACCCCTCCACTTT. This codes for CASSLDRGNSPLHF.

This chain links TRBV27 with TRBJ2-5; 8 bases match TRBD1. J gave up 3 bases and V 5 bases, and 2 bases lay outside the gene matches. This CDR3 region has 13 residues. Looked up from germline, CDR1 is MNHEY and CDR2 is SMNVEV (reference sequence). The CDR3 nucleotides read TGTGCCAGCAGTGAGGACAGGGAAGAGACCCAGTACTTC. Protein product: CASSEDREETQYF.

The chain combines TRBV7-2 with TRBJ2-5; D remains unclear. V gave up 2 bases and J gave up 2 bases, with 6 bases separating them. The CDR3 sequence is 13 residues long. The germline V gene has CDR1 SGHTA and CDR2 FQGNSA. CDR3: CASSLTVQETQYF. CDR3 DNA sequence: TGTGCCAGCAGCTTAACAGTTCAAGAGACCCAGTACTTC.

This rearrangement joins TRBV10-1 to TRBJ2-1, with D perhaps TRBD2 (5 bases). There are 13 residues in the CDR3. V gave up 1 base and J gave up 8 bases, with 9 bases separating them. CDR1 and CDR2 from the germline V gene are WNHNN and SYGVQD (reference sequence). CDR3 sequence (DNA): TGCGCCAGCAGTGAGTACGCGGGCTATGAGCAGTTCTTC. Translating it yields CASSEYAGYEQFF.

The rearrangement uses TRBV24-1 and TRBJ2-3; 7 nucleotides agree with TRBD2. The J segment lost 6 bases and the V segment lost 4 bases, leaving 12 bases of the junction unmatched. Germline V gene sequence: CDR1 KGHDR, CDR2 SFDVKD. The CDR3 sequence is 16 residues long. The CDR3 DNA follows: TGTGCCACCAGTGACCCTAACGGGCGGGAGAGGGATACGCAGTATTTT. As protein: CATSDPNGRERDTQYF.

The chain links TRBV30 to TRBJ2-7; TRBD1 matches at 7 bases. The V gene's germline CDR1 is GTSNPN and CDR2 SVGIG (reference sequence). CDR3 size: 14 residues. V lost 4 bases and J lost 5; bases outside the gene matches: 11. CDR3 amino acids: CAWTRTGGRDEQYF. The CDR3 nucleotides are TGTGCCTGGACCCGGACAGGAGGCAGGGACGAGCAGTACTTC. The full variable domain, its missing parts supplied by reference TRBV30 and TRBJ2-7, is SQTIHQWPATLVQPVGSPLSLECTVEGTSNPNLYWYRQAAGRGLQLLFYSVGIGQISSEVPQNLSASRPQDRQFILSSKKLLLSDSGFYLCAWTRTGGRDEQYFGPGTRLTVT.

CDR3 residues: CASRRTTGTGNTIYF. The CDR3 coding sequence is TGCGCCAGCAGACGGACGACGGGAACTGGAAACACCATATATTTT. The chain recombines TRBV5-1 with TRBJ1-3; no firm D call. Deletions cut 5 bases from V and 2 bases from J, with 14 bases between. Germline loops: CDR1 SGHRS, CDR2 YFSETQ. This CDR3 spans 15 amino acids.

The CDR3 DNA reads TGTGCCAGCAGCTTAAGGGGTCAGGGGACTAACTATGGCTACACCTTC. Amino acids: CASSLRGQGTNYGYTF. The chain links TRBV11-2 to TRBJ1-2, with D possibly matching TRBD1 (6 bases). With 2 bases removed from V and 0 bases from J, the gap between germline ends came to 13 bases. Germline assignment: CDR1 SGHAT and CDR2 FQNNGV. The CDR3 is made up of 16 amino acids. Variable domain in full (rest from reference TRBV11-2 and TRBJ1-2): EAGVAQSPRYKIIEKRQSVAFWCNPISGHATLYWYQQILGQGPKLLIQFQNNGVVDDSQLPKDRFSAERLKGVDSTLKIQPAKLEDSAVYLCASSLRGQGTNYGYTFGSGTRLTVV.

The chain joins TRBV18 to TRBJ1-3; D is unresolved. V lost 0 bases to trimming and J lost 3 bases, with 12 bases between them. Germline V gene data show CDR1 as KGHSH and CDR2 as LQKENI. This CDR3 has 16 amino acids. The CDR3 coding sequence is TGTGCCAGCTCACCACCCACCGGAGCAATTGGAAACACCATATATTTT. It yields the protein CASSPPTGAIGNTIYF.

The J gene is TRBJ1-4, the V gene TRBV5-1; 8 bases agree with TRBD1. V lost 2 bases to trimming and J lost 10 bases; unmatched junction nucleotides: 4. Germline loops: CDR1 SGHRS, CDR2 YFSETQ. CDR3 length equals 13 residues. The CDR3 spells CASSFQGAGKLFF. CDR3 nucleotides: TGCGCCAGCAGCTTTCAGGGGGCAGGAAAACTGTTTTTT.

The genes are TRBV18 and TRBJ1-5; TRBD1 matches 8 bases. From germline, CDR1 is KGHSH and CDR2 LQKENI. The CDR3 is 13 residues long. V shed 5 bases and J 9 bases; nucleotides not matched to a gene: 6. For the CDR3, the DNA is TGTGCCAGCTCAGACGTAGACAGGGGGCCCCAGCATTTT. This translates into CASSDVDRGPQHF.

V usage is TRBV6-4 and J usage is TRBJ2-3, with 9 positions matching TRBD2. In germline, CDR1 is MRHNA, CDR2 SNTAGT. J gave up 2 bases and V 0 bases, and 3 bases lay outside the gene matches. The CDR3 has 16 residues. CDR3 residues: CASSDSAGGTTDTQYF. The DNA of the CDR3 is TGTGCCAGCAGTGACTCGGCGGGGGGGACCACAGATACGCAGTATTTT.

CDR3 amino acids: CASRLAGGSYNEQFF. As DNA, the CDR3 is TGCGCCAGCAGACTAGCGGGAGGCTCCTACAATGAGCAGTTCTTC. This chain connects TRBV10-2 to TRBJ2-1; 12 bases are a match to TRBD2. The CDR3 runs to 15 residues. Germline CDR1 is WSHSY and CDR2 is SAAADI. With 6 bases clipped from V and 0 bases from J, the junction kept 0 bases outside the gene matches.

In the case of this clone: The same CDR3 also results from other DNA sequences found in this sample. The chain joins TRBV19 to TRBJ2-2; a possible D gene is TRBD1 (6 bases). The germline V gene has CDR1 LNHDA and CDR2 SQIVND (reference sequence). Trimming cost V 0 bases and J 5 bases, with 10 bases left between them. The CDR3 is 15 amino acids. CDR3 DNA sequence: TGTGCCAGTAGTATAGATCAAAGGGGGACCGGGGAGCTGTTTTTT. As protein: CASSIDQRGTGELFF.